The 14 T cell receptor beta chains listed next were all sequenced from one sample in a study of blood T cell repertoires in COVID-19 (TCRdb year 2020). Receptors were amplified or captured by the immunoSEQ multiplex PCR assay. What TCRdb holds here is the immuneACCESS table cut down to in-frame rearrangements. Part of the clones is not present; checked against another copy, under half of the missing clones reflect an unresolved V gene, and the others are unexplained. In this sample the table shows around 220,000 clones, about four fifths of which occur a single time. The top ten constitute 8% to 13% of the sample. Specimen: peripheral blood. Receptors originate from a woman older than 75 with acute or convalescent COVID-19.

The rearrangement joins TRBV4-1 to TRBJ2-2; D is ambiguous. V shed 1 base and J shed 9 bases, with 6 bases lying between them. Per germline, CDR1 MGHRA and CDR2 YSYEKL. This CDR3 is built from 12 residues. The CDR3 sequence is CASSQVSRELFF. CDR3 DNA sequence: TGCGCCAGCAGCCAAGTATCCCGGGAGCTGTTTTTT.

This clone was seen more than once but under ten times. The chain has TRBV7-3 and TRBJ2-3; weak D call: TRBD2 (6 bases). Deletions cut 1 base from V and 0 bases from J, with 14 bases between. Germline assignment: CDR1 SGHTA and CDR2 FQGTGA. CDR3 size: 17 residues. CDR3 in DNA: TGTGCCAGCAGCTTAAGTGGGGCCCTAGCGAGCACAGATACGCAGTATTTT. This encodes CASSLSGALASTDTQYF.

Regarding this clone: This sample also contains other DNA sequences that code for the same CDR3. This chain uses TRBV9 with TRBJ2-3, with D perhaps TRBD1 (6 bases). V was trimmed by 2 bases and J by 3 bases, leaving 13 bases between them. CDR1 and CDR2 (germline): SGDLS, YYNGEE. CDR3 length: 15 amino acids. In nucleotides, the CDR3 is TGTGCCAGCAGCGTTGGTGTGGGGGCAACAGATACGCAGTATTTT. As protein: CASSVGVGATDTQYF. The entire variable domain, with the rest obtained from reference TRBV9 and TRBJ2-3, is as follows: DSGVTQTPKHLITATGQRVTLRCSPRSGDLSVYWYQQSLDQGLQFLIQYYNGEERAKGNILERFSAQQFPDLHSELNLSSLELGDSALYFCASSVGVGATDTQYFGPGTRLTVL.

The chain combines TRBV7-9 with TRBJ2-1; no firm D call. The CDR3 sequence is 13 residues long. Germline CDR1 reads SEHNR; CDR2 reads FQNEAQ (reference sequence). The V gene lost 4 bases and the J gene lost 4 bases, with 8 bases spanning the gap. The CDR3 protein is CASSSDTYNEQFF. Here the CDR3 DNA reads TGTGCCAGCAGCTCTGACACTTACAATGAGCAGTTCTTC.

The V gene is TRBV7-9, the J gene TRBJ1-2; D not resolved. V was shortened by 5 bases and J by 0 bases, with 10 bases between the two germline ends. In germline, CDR1 is SEHNR, CDR2 FQNEAQ (reference sequence). The CDR3 has 14 amino acids. For the CDR3, the DNA is TGTGCCAGCAGCACTTCGGACTCTAACTATGGCTACACCTTC. Protein: CASSTSDSNYGYTF.

This rearrangement joins TRBV13 to TRBJ1-1; 8 nucleotides align to TRBD1. V gave up 5 bases and J gave up 3 bases; unmatched junction bases: 2. Germline assignment: CDR1 PRHDT and CDR2 FYEKMQ (reference sequence). The CDR3 extends over 13 amino acids. CDR3 DNA sequence: TGTGCCAGCAGCCTGGACAGGGACACTGAAGCTTTCTTT. This sequence encodes CASSLDRDTEAFF.

This clone was observed a handful of times. The chain is built from TRBV28 and TRBJ2-1; 14 bases are shared with TRBD2. CDR1 MDHEN and CDR2 SYDVKM come from the germline V gene. CDR3 length: 16 residues. Germline trimming cut 4 bases from V and 7 bases from J; bases unmatched to any gene: 6. Here the CDR3 reads CASSSIGTSGRNEQFF. Here the CDR3 DNA reads TGTGCCAGCAGTTCCATTGGGACTAGCGGGAGAAATGAGCAGTTCTTC.

The chain employs TRBV28 and TRBJ2-7; 8 bases align to TRBD2. V lost 8 bases and J lost 2; bases outside the gene matches: 8. The CDR3 has 14 amino acids. CDR1 is MDHEN and CDR2 is SYDVKM in the germline V gene. The CDR3: CASAGGAAAYEQYF. For the CDR3, the DNA is TGTGCCAGCGCCGGGGGGGCCGCTGCCTACGAGCAGTACTTC.

There are a few counts of this clone. The rearrangement uses TRBV11-2 and TRBJ1-1; D is uncertain. CDR3 size: 14 residues. Trimming stripped 4 bases from V and 1 base from J, with 10 bases between. Per the germline V gene, CDR1 is SGHAT and CDR2 is FQNNGV. The CDR3: CASSYLSGNTEAFF. The CDR3 nucleotides read TGTGCCAGCAGCTATCTTTCAGGGAACACTGAAGCTTTCTTT.

V and J are TRBV19 and TRBJ2-4, with 10 bases aligning to TRBD1. V was pared by 5 bases and J by 9 bases, with 1 base of the junction left unmatched. CDR1 and CDR2 (germline): LNHDA, SQIVND (reference sequence). The CDR3 totals 12 residues. The CDR3 DNA reads as TGTGCCAGTAGTCGGGACAGGGGCATTCAGTACTTC. Amino acid sequence: CASSRDRGIQYF.

The V gene is TRBV5-1, the J gene TRBJ2-1, with D perhaps matching TRBD2 (5 bases). Germline V gives CDR1 SGHRS, CDR2 YFSETQ. There are 16 residues in the CDR3. Trimming left V 3 bases short and J 2 bases short, with 15 bases between. CDR3 sequence (DNA): TGCGCCAGCAGCTCCCACCAGCGGAGCCCCTACAATGAGCAGTTCTTC. This gives the protein CASSSHQRSPYNEQFF.

J is TRBJ2-1 and V is TRBV30; D may be TRBD1 (6 bases). Germline CDR1 and CDR2: GTSNPN and SVGIG (reference sequence). This CDR3 is 12 amino acids long. V was pared by 4 bases and J by 9 bases, with 13 bases between. The DNA for the CDR3 is TGTGCCTGGAAAAAACAGGGAAGTGAGCAGTTCTTC. Its protein is CAWKKQGSEQFF. The full variable domain, with the rest looked up from reference TRBV30 and TRBJ2-1, is SQTIHQWPATLVQPVGSPLSLECTVEGTSNPNLYWYRQAAGRGLQLLFYSVGIGQISSEVPQNLSASRPQDRQFILSSKKLLLSDSGFYLCAWKKQGSEQFFGPGTRLTVL.

J is TRBJ1-2 and V is TRBV6-2 or TRBV6-3, with unresolved D. The V end was cut by 0 bases, the J end by 8 bases, with 13 bases between. The CDR3 is 14 residues long. The germline CDR1 and CDR2 sequences are MNHEY and SVGEGT. As DNA, the CDR3 is TGTGCCAGCAGTTACTCTCCCTTTGGGGAGGGCTACACCTTC. Amino acid sequence: CASSYSPFGEGYTF.

This clone showed up just once. The rearrangement joins TRBV7-6 to TRBJ2-5; D perhaps matches TRBD2 (7 bases). The germline CDR1 and CDR2 sequences are SGHVS and FNYEAQ. Trimming took off 1 base at V and 6 bases at J, with 18 bases between the two ends. This CDR3 contains 16 residues. In nucleotides, the CDR3 is TGTGCCAGCAGCTTAGGTTGGGGGGGCGCCGGGCAGACCCAGTACTTC. Amino acids: CASSLGWGGAGQTQYF.